Presented here are 2 T cell receptor beta chains from one specimen sequenced in a study of neoadjuvant nivolumab and ipilimumab in lung cancer. Sequenced by immunoSEQ multiplex PCR; TCRdb stores in-frame clones only, minus some. The sample consists of about 29,000 clones, more than 75% of them appearing once. Sequenced material: tumor tissue, taken after neoadjuvant nivolumab, alone or with ipilimumab, at or shortly before surgery. The receptors come from an adult with non-small cell lung cancer.

The chain couples TRBV5-4 to TRBJ1-5; D may be TRBD1 (5 bases). Trimming took off 0 bases at V and 1 base at J, with 14 bases between the two ends. Per the germline V gene, CDR1 is SGHNT and CDR2 is YYREEE (reference sequence). The CDR3 spans 17 residues. CDR3 DNA: TGTGCCAGCAGCTTGGGAGGGCCAGGGAGCAGCAATCAGCCCCAGCATTTT. Its translation is CASSLGGPGSSNQPQHF.

The V and J genes are TRBV6-5 and TRBJ1-2; 8 bases line up with TRBD1. This CDR3 has 13 amino acids. From germline, CDR1 is MNHEY and CDR2 SVGAGI. The trim removed 6 bases at V and 3 bases at J, leaving 3 bases unmatched. CDR3 DNA: TGTGCCAGCAGCCGACAGGGGTACTATGGCTACACCTTC. It codes for CASSRQGYYGYTF.